The 23 T cell receptor beta chains given below trace back to one sample, sequenced in a study of T cell responses to AZD1222 COVID-19 vaccine. Sequencing used immunoSEQ multiplex PCR; TCRdb keeps in-frame clones, though not all of them. The sample records 75,000 to 95,000 clones, 70% to 90% being singletons. This material consisted of peripheral blood, taken on day 0 of AZD1222 vaccination. These receptors came from an adult in good health.

The V gene is TRBV15, the J gene TRBJ2-7, with D unclear. The CDR3 has 14 amino acids. CDR1 and CDR2 (germline): LNHNV, YYDKDF (reference sequence). V lost 0 bases to trimming and J lost 0 bases, with 6 bases between them. The CDR3 bases are TGTGCCACCAGCAGAGATTACCTCTCCTACGAGCAGTACTTC. As protein: CATSRDYLSYEQYF.

This chain uses TRBV9 with TRBJ2-7, with D uncertain. V lost 0 bases and J lost 1, with 11 bases in between. CDR3 length: 15 residues. The germline V gene encodes CDR1 SGDLS and CDR2 YYNGEE. The chain's CDR3 is CASSVGLGLSYEQYF. In DNA form, the CDR3 reads TGTGCCAGCAGCGTAGGTTTGGGCCTATCCTACGAGCAGTACTTC.

V gene TRBV3-1 (or the pseudogene TRBV3-2) combines with J gene TRBJ1-1; TRBD1 matches at 7 bases. Germline V gene lookup returns CDR1 LGHDT and CDR2 YNNKEL (reference sequence). V shed 1 base and J 4 bases; nucleotides not matched to a gene: 3. This CDR3 is built from 14 residues. CDR3 nucleotides: TGTGCCAGCAGCCAAGCAGACAGGGCCACTGAAGCTTTCTTT. It is translated as CASSQADRATEAFF.

The V gene is TRBV19, the J gene TRBJ1-2, with 7 positions matching TRBD1. V trimming: 3 bases; J trimming: 4 bases; junction bases outside the gene matches: 8. The V gene's germline CDR1 is LNHDA and CDR2 SQIVND (reference sequence). The CDR3 is 15 amino acids. CDR3 in amino acids: CASSIAMQGGYGYTF. The CDR3 coding sequence is TGTGCCAGTAGTATCGCTATGCAGGGGGGCTATGGCTACACCTTC.

The chain employs TRBV5-4 and TRBJ2-5; TRBD1 aligns across 9 bases. V shed 0 bases, J shed 5 bases, and the junction held 5 bases outside the gene matches. Germline values: CDR1 SGHNT, CDR2 YYREEE (reference sequence). The CDR3 is 15 amino acids. CDR3 sequence reads: CASSLGQGVAETQYF. The CDR3, as DNA: TGTGCCAGCAGCTTGGGACAGGGGGTAGCGGAGACCCAGTACTTC.

The gene calls are TRBV5-1 and TRBJ2-1, with 10 positions matching TRBD2. In germline, CDR1 is SGHRS, CDR2 YFSETQ. The CDR3 length is 18 residues. V dropped 2 bases and J dropped 0; count of bases not matched to a gene: 8. The CDR3 DNA reads TGCGCCAGCAGCTTACCTAGCGGGGGAGCGAGCTCCTACAATGAGCAGTTCTTC. Translating it yields CASSLPSGGASSYNEQFF.

The rearrangement uses TRBV2 and TRBJ2-1; D is unclear. CDR1 and CDR2 (germline): SNHLY, FYNNEI. Trimming removed 4 bases from V and 5 bases from J, with 3 bases in between. There are 11 residues in the CDR3. The CDR3 DNA sequence: TGTGCCAGCAGTGCGGACAATGAGCAGTTCTTC. Translating it yields CASSADNEQFF.

CDR3 amino acids: CASSSGTEDYEQYF. The CDR3 nucleotides read TGCGCCAGCAGCTCTGGGACAGAGGACTACGAGCAGTACTTC. This chain connects TRBV5-1 to TRBJ2-7; TRBD1 matches 7 bases. The CDR3 extends over 14 amino acids. Looked up from germline, CDR1 is SGHRS and CDR2 is YFSETQ. Trimming at V came to 3 bases and at J to 3 bases, leaving 6 bases not matched to a gene.

This clone came up a few times. This chain connects TRBV7-2 to TRBJ1-3; D not resolved. The CDR3 sequence is 15 residues long. Germline values: CDR1 SGHTA, CDR2 FQGNSA. V gave up 2 bases and J gave up 0 bases, with 8 bases separating them. CDR3 region: CASSLTEASGNTIYF. In DNA, the CDR3 is TGTGCCAGCAGCTTAACCGAAGCCTCTGGAAACACCATATATTTT. Full variable domain (rest looked up from reference TRBV7-2 and TRBJ1-3): GAGVSQSPSNKVTEKGKDVELRCDPISGHTALYWYRQSLGQGLEFLIYFQGNSAPDKSGLPSDRFSAERTGGSVSTLTIQRTQQEDSAVYLCASSLTEASGNTIYFGEGSWLTVV.

V usage is TRBV10-3 and J usage is TRBJ2-5; a weak D match, TRBD1 (6 bases). Germline lookup yields CDR1 ENHRY and CDR2 SYGVKD. The CDR3 is 16 residues long. Trimming stripped 3 bases from V and 0 bases from J, with 14 bases between. The CDR3 nucleotides read TGTGCCATCAGTGATCCGTATGGGGGCTACCAAGAGACCCAGTACTTC. Residues: CAISDPYGGYQETQYF.

CDR3 sequence reads: CASSMFGESNQPQHF. In DNA, the CDR3 is TGTGCCAGTAGTATGTTCGGCGAGAGCAATCAGCCCCAGCATTTT. The V gene is TRBV19, the J gene TRBJ1-5; no reliable D call. Germline CDR1 is LNHDA and CDR2 is SQIVND (reference sequence). Trimming cost V 3 bases and J 1 base, with 10 bases left between them. The CDR3 has 15 residues.

The chain combines TRBV2 with TRBJ1-6; weak D call: TRBD1 (5 bases). Trimming removed 3 bases from V and 9 bases from J, with 15 bases in between. From germline, CDR1 is SNHLY and CDR2 FYNNEI. CDR3 size: 15 residues. The CDR3 region has the DNA TGTGCCAGCAGTGATTCAGGGATGAGTGCTTCACCCCTCCACTTT. Protein sequence: CASSDSGMSASPLHF.

This chain uses TRBV19 with TRBJ2-7, with D possibly matching TRBD1 (6 bases). Germline V CDR1 and CDR2: LNHDA, SQIVND (reference sequence). CDR3 length: 14 residues. The germline V and J ends were trimmed by 5 bases and 5 bases, with 16 bases remaining between them. CDR3 coding DNA: TGTGCCAGTAGTCAATGGGGGCTATCCAACGAGCAGTACTTC. Encoded protein: CASSQWGLSNEQYF.

The rearrangement joins TRBV11-2 to TRBJ2-2; a weak D match, TRBD1 (6 bases). CDR1 is SGHAT and CDR2 is FQNNGV in the germline V gene. This CDR3 is 14 amino acids long. V lost 4 bases, J lost 2 bases, and 8 bases lay in between. The CDR3, as DNA: TGTGCCAGCAGCTGGACAGACAACACCGGGGAGCTGTTTTTT. This gives the protein CASSWTDNTGELFF.

The chain links TRBV6-5 to TRBJ2-5; D may be TRBD1 (5 bases). V was shortened by 7 bases and J by 4 bases, with 7 bases between the two germline ends. Germline CDR1 MNHEY, CDR2 SVGAGI. This CDR3 comprises 11 residues. This CDR3 reads CASIRGETQYF. CDR3 nucleotide sequence: TGTGCCAGCATAAGGGGAGAGACCCAGTACTTC.

V gene TRBV4-1 combines with J gene TRBJ1-1, with 7 bases lining up with TRBD1. The CDR3 loop spans 16 amino acids. The V and J ends lost 1 base and 2 bases, in that order; junction bases with no gene match: 7. Germline V lookup: CDR1 MGHRA, CDR2 YSYEKL. The CDR3 DNA reads as TGCGCCAGCAGCCAAGTACCGGGACAGATAAACACTGAAGCTTTCTTT. As protein: CASSQVPGQINTEAFF.

The chain employs TRBV11-2 and TRBJ2-5, with D possibly called TRBD1 or TRBD2 (5 bases each). The CDR3 loop spans 13 amino acids. The germline V gene encodes CDR1 SGHAT and CDR2 FQNNGV. With 3 bases removed from V and 1 base from J, the gap between germline ends came to 6 bases. Here the CDR3 reads CASSFGAQETQYF. CDR3 nucleotides: TGTGCCAGCAGCTTCGGGGCCCAAGAGACCCAGTACTTC.

The V and J genes are TRBV2 and TRBJ1-2; no clear D gene. The CDR3 consists of 13 residues. V lost 3 bases and J 2 bases, leaving 7 bases between the germline ends. CDR1 is SNHLY and CDR2 is FYNNEI in the germline V gene. In DNA form, the CDR3 reads TGTGCCAGCAGTGATAACCGGAACTATGGCTACACCTTC. This sequence encodes CASSDNRNYGYTF.

This chain joins TRBV10-3 and TRBJ2-1; 8 bases map to TRBD1. Looked up from germline, CDR1 is ENHRY and CDR2 is SYGVKD. The J segment lost 3 bases and the V segment lost 2 bases, leaving 6 bases of the junction unmatched. There are 16 residues in the CDR3. This CDR3 is CAISEIRDRYYNEQFF. CDR3 DNA sequence: TGTGCCATCAGTGAGATCCGGGACAGGTACTACAATGAGCAGTTCTTC.

The chain employs TRBV23-1 and TRBJ2-3; D call uncertain. TRBV23-1 is identified as an open reading frame with a role that is uncertain. The CDR3 is 17 amino acids. Trimming removed 8 bases at V and 6 bases at J, with 27 bases between. Here the CDR3 DNA reads TGCGCCAGCGACCCACCTAATAGACGGGTTTTACGGGATACGCAGTATTTT. Translated: CASDPPNRRVLRDTQYF.

The chain carries TRBV6-6 and TRBJ1-4, with 7 bases matching TRBD1. Trimming at V came to 3 bases and at J to 4 bases, leaving 5 bases not matched to a gene. This CDR3 comprises 15 residues. From germline, CDR1 is MNHNY and CDR2 SVGAGI (reference sequence). CDR3 loop: CASSYSGTDNEKLFF. The CDR3 nucleotides read TGTGCCAGCAGTTATTCCGGGACAGATAATGAAAAACTGTTTTTT.

A few counts support this clone. The genes are TRBV5-8 and TRBJ1-2; the D is unclear. This CDR3 is 14 amino acids long. Trimming left V 0 bases short and J 3 bases short, with 9 bases between. In germline, CDR1 is SGHTS, CDR2 YDEGEE. The CDR3 loop reads CASSLATAHYGYTF. CDR3 DNA: TGTGCCAGCAGCTTGGCCACGGCACACTATGGCTACACCTTC.

V is TRBV19 and J is TRBJ1-2; TRBD1 is a possible D gene (5 bases). The V end lost 3 bases, the J end lost 7 bases, and 21 bases lay between the germline ends. This CDR3 comprises 16 residues. Germline CDR1 and CDR2: LNHDA and SQIVND (reference sequence). In DNA, the CDR3 is TGTGCCAGTAGTATCACCCTTGGAGTTCGGGGGTTTGGCTACACCTTC. Amino acids: CASSITLGVRGFGYTF. Using reference TRBV19 and TRBJ1-2 for the parts outside the CDR3, the full variable domain is DGGITQSPKYLFRKEGQNVTLSCEQNLNHDAMYWYRQDPGQGLRLIYYSQIVNDFQKGDIAEGYSVSREKKESFPLTVTSAQKNPTAFYLCASSITLGVRGFGYTFGSGTRLTVV.